This T cell receptor beta chain was observed in a study of regulatory T cells in long-lasting Graves disease. Study-wide results and limits: Comparison showed that persistent patients shared more public clonotypes (around 3,000) than new patients (966). Blood alone, not thyroid tissue, was studied.

V was cut by 7 bases and J by 7 bases, with 14 bases left in between. The CDR3 covers 13 residues. Germline V gene lookup returns CDR1 MDHEN and CDR2 SYDVKM. This clonotype was seen repeatedly, ten times or more. Antigen unknown. Time point in this sample: newly diagnosed GD, antithyroid drugs for less than 3 months. The TCR library was made from RNA that had been extracted from PBMCs in TRIzol. For TCR beta, libraries came from iRepertoire HTBI primers and Arm-PCR of CDR3 regions. One entry per CDR3 protein, called by TCRdb with MiXCR from the multiplex PCR reads. The sample yields 600,000 to 650,000 distinct CDR3 sequences, approximately 15% seen once. This same sample was also taken into another study, of T cells in Graves' hyperthyroidism and ophthalmopathy. That study reports: The study left out patients who had uncontrolled infection, other autoimmune disease, pregnancy or lactation.

This chain connects TRBV28 to TRBJ2-1; no clear D gene. The material sequenced was peripheral blood mononuclear cells (PBMCs), taken at new diagnosis, from a patient treated with antithyroid drugs. The source is a woman younger than 45 with Graves disease. The CDR3 is CASIHNNYNEQFF. The CDR3 DNA reads as TGTGCCAGCATCCATAATAACTATAATGAGCAGTTCTTC.